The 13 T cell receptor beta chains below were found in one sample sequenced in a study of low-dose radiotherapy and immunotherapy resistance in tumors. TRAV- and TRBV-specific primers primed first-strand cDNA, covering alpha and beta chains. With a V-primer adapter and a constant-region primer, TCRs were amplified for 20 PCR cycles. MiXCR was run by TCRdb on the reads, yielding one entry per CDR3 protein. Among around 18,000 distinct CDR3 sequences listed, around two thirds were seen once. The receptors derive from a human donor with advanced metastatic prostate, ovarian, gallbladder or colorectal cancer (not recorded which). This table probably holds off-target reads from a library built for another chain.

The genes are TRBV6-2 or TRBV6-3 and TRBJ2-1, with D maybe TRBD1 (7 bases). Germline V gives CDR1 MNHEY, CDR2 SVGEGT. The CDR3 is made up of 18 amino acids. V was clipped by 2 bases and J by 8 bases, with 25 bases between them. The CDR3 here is CASSYLGIGRGDSHEQFF. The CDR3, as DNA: TGTGCCAGCAGTTACCTAGGGATCGGCAGGGGGGACTCCCATGAGCAGTTCTTC.

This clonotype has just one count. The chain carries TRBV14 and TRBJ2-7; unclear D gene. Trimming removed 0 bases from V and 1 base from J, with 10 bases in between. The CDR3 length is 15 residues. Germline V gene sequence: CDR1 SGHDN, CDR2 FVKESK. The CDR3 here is CASSQDTPGSYEQYF. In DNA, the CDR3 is TGTGCCAGCAGCCAAGATACGCCAGGTTCCTACGAGCAGTACTTC.

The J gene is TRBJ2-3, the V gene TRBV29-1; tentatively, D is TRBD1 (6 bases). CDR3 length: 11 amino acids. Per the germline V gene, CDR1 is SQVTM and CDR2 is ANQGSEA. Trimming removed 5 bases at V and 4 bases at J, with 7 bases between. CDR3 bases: TGCAGCGTTCACAGGGCAGATACGCAGTATTTT. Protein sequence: CSVHRADTQYF.

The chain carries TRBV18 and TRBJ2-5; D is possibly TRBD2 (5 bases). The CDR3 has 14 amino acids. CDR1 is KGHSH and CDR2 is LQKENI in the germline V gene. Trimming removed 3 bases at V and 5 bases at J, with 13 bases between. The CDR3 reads CASSPLASGETQYF. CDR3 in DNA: TGTGCCAGCTCACCCCTGGCCTCGGGGGAGACCCAGTACTTC.

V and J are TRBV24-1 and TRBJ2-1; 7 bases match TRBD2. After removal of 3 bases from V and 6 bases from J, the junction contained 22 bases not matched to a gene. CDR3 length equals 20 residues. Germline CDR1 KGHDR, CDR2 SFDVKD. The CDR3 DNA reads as TGTGCCACCAGTGATGCGTATCCAATAGGGACTACACAACGCTTCAATGAGCAGTTCTTC. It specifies CATSDAYPIGTTQRFNEQFF.

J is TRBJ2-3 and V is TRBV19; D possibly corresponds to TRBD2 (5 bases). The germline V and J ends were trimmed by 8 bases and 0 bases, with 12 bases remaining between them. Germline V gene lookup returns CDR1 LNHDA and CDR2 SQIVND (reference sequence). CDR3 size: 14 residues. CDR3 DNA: TGTGCCAGTGCCCAGCGCGGGAGCACAGATACGCAGTATTTT. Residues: CASAQRGSTDTQYF.

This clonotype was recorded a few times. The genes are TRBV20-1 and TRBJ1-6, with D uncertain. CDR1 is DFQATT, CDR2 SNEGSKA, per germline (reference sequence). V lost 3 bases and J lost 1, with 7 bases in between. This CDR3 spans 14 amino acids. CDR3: CSASKRSYNSPLHF. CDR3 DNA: TGCAGTGCTAGCAAGAGGTCCTATAATTCACCCCTCCACTTT.

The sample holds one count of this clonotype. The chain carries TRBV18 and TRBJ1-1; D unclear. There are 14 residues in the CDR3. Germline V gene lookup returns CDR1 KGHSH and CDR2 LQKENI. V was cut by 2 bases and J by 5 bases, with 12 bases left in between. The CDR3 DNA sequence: TGTGCCAGCTCACCAGGTGGTAGAGGTACTGAAGCTTTCTTT. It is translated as CASSPGGRGTEAFF. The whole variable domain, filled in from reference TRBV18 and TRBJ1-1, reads NAGVMQNPRHLVRRRGQEARLRCSPMKGHSHVYWYRQLPEEGLKFMVYLQKENIIDESGMPKERFSAEFPKEGPSILRIQQVVRGDSAAYFCASSPGGRGTEAFFGQGTRLTVV.

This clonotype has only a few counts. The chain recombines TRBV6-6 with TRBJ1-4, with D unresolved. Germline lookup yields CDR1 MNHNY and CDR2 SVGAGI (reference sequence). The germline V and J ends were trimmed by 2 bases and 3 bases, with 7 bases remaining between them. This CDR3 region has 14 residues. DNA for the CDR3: TGTGCCAGCAGTTACAGCAGAGCTAATGAAAAACTGTTTTTT. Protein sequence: CASSYSRANEKLFF.

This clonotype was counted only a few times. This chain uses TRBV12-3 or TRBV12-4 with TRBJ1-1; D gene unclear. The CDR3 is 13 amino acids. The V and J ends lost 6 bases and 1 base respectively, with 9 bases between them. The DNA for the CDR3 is TGTGCCAGCAGGAGACGGGAGAACACTGAAGCTTTCTTT. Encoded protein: CASRRRENTEAFF.

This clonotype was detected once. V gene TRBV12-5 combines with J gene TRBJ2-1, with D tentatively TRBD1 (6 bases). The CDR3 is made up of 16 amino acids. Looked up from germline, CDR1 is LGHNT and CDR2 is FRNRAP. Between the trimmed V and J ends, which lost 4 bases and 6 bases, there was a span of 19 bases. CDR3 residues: CASGWLRGSGTNEQFF. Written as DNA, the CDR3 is TGTGCTAGTGGTTGGCTAAGGGGGTCTGGCACCAATGAGCAGTTCTTC.

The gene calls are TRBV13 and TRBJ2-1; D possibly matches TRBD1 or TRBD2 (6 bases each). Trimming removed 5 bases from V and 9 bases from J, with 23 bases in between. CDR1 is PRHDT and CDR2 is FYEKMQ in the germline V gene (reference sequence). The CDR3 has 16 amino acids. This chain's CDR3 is CASSPRWGASLGEQFF. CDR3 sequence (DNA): TGTGCCAGCAGCCCACGTTGGGGGGCTAGCTTGGGTGAGCAGTTCTTC.

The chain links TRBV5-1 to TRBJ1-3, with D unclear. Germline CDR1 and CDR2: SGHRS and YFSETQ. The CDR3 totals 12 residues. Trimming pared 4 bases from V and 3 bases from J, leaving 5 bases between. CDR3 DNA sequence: TGCGCCAGCAGCGCAGATGGAAACACCATATATTTT. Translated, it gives CASSADGNTIYF.